The 30 T cell receptor beta chains below were found in one sample sequenced in a study of blood T cell repertoires in COVID-19. The repertoire was sequenced with immunoSEQ multiplex PCR; TCRdb's copy has only in-frame clones and lacks some. The sample records roughly 320,000 clones, roughly 90% being singletons. Sequencing input: peripheral blood. These receptors originate from a woman younger than 45 with COVID-19, enrolled during active disease.

The chain is built from TRBV10-2 and TRBJ2-3, with TRBD2 matching over 7 bases. The CDR3 is made up of 15 amino acids. In germline, CDR1 is WSHSY, CDR2 SAAADI. V shed 4 bases, J shed 6 bases, and the junction held 10 bases outside the gene matches. The CDR3 reads CASSVGGGRGDTQYF. DNA of the CDR3: TGCGCCAGCAGTGTCGGCGGGGGACGGGGTGATACGCAGTATTTT.

The chain employs TRBV30 and TRBJ2-5; 7 bases are a match to TRBD2. The V segment lost 0 bases and the J segment 4 bases; nucleotides outside the gene matches: 2. CDR1 and CDR2 (germline): GTSNPN, SVGIG (reference sequence). CDR3 length: 13 amino acids. CDR3 bases: TGTGCCTGGAGTGTCGGGGGGATAGAGACCCAGTACTTC. It translates to CAWSVGGIETQYF.

The chain joins TRBV27 to TRBJ1-1; D gene unclear. The CDR3 length is 15 residues. V dropped 2 bases and J dropped 1 base, with 11 bases sitting between them. Germline assignment: CDR1 MNHEY and CDR2 SMNVEV (reference sequence). The CDR3 region is CASSLSPHANTEAFF. In DNA, the CDR3 is TGTGCCAGCAGTTTAAGTCCACACGCGAACACTGAAGCTTTCTTT.

This clone was picked up one time. V gene TRBV6-5 combines with J gene TRBJ2-7, with a possible D match to TRBD1 (6 bases). V was trimmed by 5 bases and J by 2 bases, leaving 10 bases between them. Germline V gene sequence: CDR1 MNHEY, CDR2 SVGAGI. This CDR3 has 13 residues. The CDR3 DNA is TGTGCCAGCAGTAACAGGGTTACCTACGAGCAGTACGTC. Translated: CASSNRVTYEQYV.

This clone was seen only once. The rearrangement uses TRBV7-9 and TRBJ1-1, with TRBD1 matching over 7 bases. Unmatched junction bases numbered 10, after V lost 5 bases and J lost 4 bases. Germline values: CDR1 SEHNR, CDR2 FQNEAQ (reference sequence). CDR3 length equals 15 residues. The CDR3, as DNA: TGTGCCAGCAGCCCCACAGGGGTTCAGGGCACTGAAGCTTTCTTT. It yields the protein CASSPTGVQGTEAFF.

The chain combines TRBV7-9 with TRBJ1-2, with TRBD1 identical over 7 bases. The CDR3 is 11 residues long. CDR1 and CDR2 (germline): SEHNR, FQNEAQ (reference sequence). After removal of 4 bases from V and 10 bases from J, the junction contained 3 bases not matched to a gene. DNA for the CDR3: TGTGCCAGCAGCTCTGGGACAGCCTACACCTTC. Encoded protein: CASSSGTAYTF.

This clone was observed a handful of times. The chain uses TRBV7-2 and TRBJ1-5, with 8 bases identical to TRBD1. CDR1 SGHTA and CDR2 FQGNSA come from the germline V gene. This CDR3 contains 14 residues. Trimming removed 5 bases from V and 7 bases from J; junction bases left unmatched: 7. In nucleotides, the CDR3 is TGTGCCAGCAGCCTCACAGGGGGGAGCCAGCCCCAGCATTTT. This gives the protein CASSLTGGSQPQHF.

CDR3 nucleotide sequence: TGTGCCATCAGTGAGTCGGCAGGCGGGGAGACCCAGTACTTC. This codes for CAISESAGGETQYF. The chain links TRBV10-3 to TRBJ2-5, with D perhaps matching TRBD2 (5 bases). The germline V gene encodes CDR1 ENHRY and CDR2 SYGVKD. The CDR3 has 14 residues. The V end was cut by 0 bases, the J end by 5 bases, with 10 bases between.

Regarding this clone: This CDR3 is also generated by other DNA sequences in the sample. The chain joins TRBV5-1 to TRBJ1-1; D gene ambiguous. Trimming took 0 bases from V and 5 from J, leaving 11 bases between them. The CDR3 covers 14 residues. CDR1 is SGHRS, CDR2 YFSETQ, per germline. This CDR3 reads CASSLGGVATEAFF. CDR3 in DNA: TGCGCCAGCAGCTTGGGCGGGGTTGCGACTGAAGCTTTCTTT.

V usage is TRBV9 and J usage is TRBJ2-3, with D perhaps TRBD1 (5 bases). Trimming removed 3 bases at V and 1 base at J, with 9 bases between. Germline CDR1 SGDLS, CDR2 YYNGEE. The CDR3 has 14 amino acids. DNA for the CDR3: TGTGCCAGCAGCGAGGGGCCGGGCACAGATACGCAGTATTTT. Its translation: CASSEGPGTDTQYF. The full variable domain, rest sourced from reference TRBV9 and TRBJ2-3, is DSGVTQTPKHLITATGQRVTLRCSPRSGDLSVYWYQQSLDQGLQFLIQYYNGEERAKGNILERFSAQQFPDLHSELNLSSLELGDSALYFCASSEGPGTDTQYFGPGTRLTVL.

V is TRBV5-1 and J is TRBJ1-1, with a possible D match to TRBD1 (6 bases). Germline V gene sequence: CDR1 SGHRS, CDR2 YFSETQ. The CDR3 has 14 residues. The germline V and J ends were trimmed by 2 bases and 2 bases, with 10 bases remaining between them. The CDR3 nucleotides are TGCGCCAGCAGCTTTGGACAGCACAACACTGAAGCTTTCTTT. Translating it yields CASSFGQHNTEAFF.

The chain is built from TRBV19 and TRBJ1-1; no definite D call. Trimming cost V 3 bases and J 8 bases, with 16 bases left between them. There are 14 residues in the CDR3. Germline CDR1 and CDR2: LNHDA and SQIVND (reference sequence). Here the CDR3 reads CASSIGVVTLEAFF. For the CDR3, the DNA is TGTGCCAGTAGTATCGGGGTCGTCACTCTAGAAGCTTTCTTT.

The V and J genes are TRBV12-3 or TRBV12-4 and TRBJ2-3; D unresolved. V lost 3 bases to trimming and J lost 4 bases, with 5 bases between them. This CDR3 comprises 12 residues. CDR3 sequence (DNA): TGTGCCAGCAGTTTTCGTCCAGATACGCAGTATTTT. It is translated as CASSFRPDTQYF.

The rearrangement joins TRBV12-2 to TRBJ1-2; the table gives TRBD1 as D, unverified against the DNA. TRBV12-2 is a recognized pseudogene. The CDR3 contains 19 residues. In nucleotides, the CDR3 is TGTGCAAGTCGCTTAGCGACGTACTACGGGACAGGTCTTAACTATGGCTACACCTTC. Translating it yields CASRLATYYGTGLNYGYTF.

This sequence joins TRBV7-9 and TRBJ1-1; D may be TRBD1 (5 bases). The V gene lost 6 bases and the J gene lost 0 bases, with 11 bases spanning the gap. This CDR3 has 14 amino acids. CDR1 SEHNR and CDR2 FQNEAQ come from the germline V gene (reference sequence). This CDR3 is CASSSRQMNTEAFF. The CDR3 DNA sequence: TGTGCCAGCAGTTCCCGACAGATGAACACTGAAGCTTTCTTT.

This clone appeared once. The rearrangement uses TRBV21-1 and TRBJ1-5; TRBD1, the table's D call, lacks a check against the DNA. TRBV21-1 is reported as a pseudogene. The CDR3 contains 15 residues. The CDR3 bases are TGTGCCAGCACTCGGGGACAGGGGGCAAATCAGCCCCAGCATTTT. Amino acid sequence: CASTRGQGANQPQHF.

Notes on this clone: Distinct nucleotide sequences in the sample also encode this CDR3. This chain links TRBV6-5 with TRBJ1-3; 9 bases are a match to TRBD1. There are 14 residues in the CDR3. From germline, CDR1 is MNHEY and CDR2 SVGAGI. V lost 6 bases to trimming and J lost 2 bases; unmatched junction nucleotides: 2. CDR3 nucleotides: TGTGCCAGCAGCCGGACAGGGGCTGGAAACACCATATATTTT. Translation gives CASSRTGAGNTIYF.

The CDR3 DNA follows: TGTGCCAGCAGCTTTAACAGTTGGTACCAAGAGACCCAGTACTTC. Translating it yields CASSFNSWYQETQYF. The chain joins TRBV7-9 to TRBJ2-5; no definite D call. The CDR3 is 15 residues long. Trimming took 3 bases from V and 0 from J, leaving 11 bases between them. Germline assignment: CDR1 SEHNR and CDR2 FQNEAQ (reference sequence).

The chain employs TRBV19 and TRBJ1-1, with D perhaps TRBD1 (6 bases). The CDR3 runs 13 residues. Per the germline V gene, CDR1 is LNHDA and CDR2 is SQIVND (reference sequence). The V end was cut by 5 bases, the J end by 4 bases, with 11 bases between. CDR3 nucleotide sequence: TGTGCCAGTAGTGAGGGGGGGATCACTGAAGCTTTCTTT. Its translation: CASSEGGITEAFF.

The genes are TRBV7-2 and TRBJ1-2; perhaps TRBD1 as D (6 bases). Trimming shortened V by 5 bases and J by 0 bases, and 16 bases separated the two germline ends. CDR1 and CDR2 from the germline V gene are SGHTA and FQGNSA. The CDR3 runs 16 residues. The CDR3 DNA sequence: TGTGCCAGCAGCAGTGGACAGCTACTTGCTAACTATGGCTACACCTTC. This codes for CASSSGQLLANYGYTF.

This clone has a single count. The rearrangement joins TRBV19 to TRBJ1-4; possible D gene TRBD1, 6 bases. The V end was cut by 5 bases, the J end by 8 bases, with 18 bases between. The germline gives CDR1 LNHDA, CDR2 SQIVND (reference sequence). This CDR3 is built from 15 residues. The CDR3 DNA follows: TGTGCCAGTAGTTCCCGAGCGGGGGGCCGAGAAAAACTGTTTTTT. Encoded protein: CASSSRAGGREKLFF. The full variable domain, with the rest looked up from reference TRBV19 and TRBJ1-4, is DGGITQSPKYLFRKEGQNVTLSCEQNLNHDAMYWYRQDPGQGLRLIYYSQIVNDFQKGDIAEGYSVSREKKESFPLTVTSAQKNPTAFYLCASSSRAGGREKLFFGSGTQLSVL.

The chain couples TRBV4-2 to TRBJ1-3; D call uncertain. Trimming cost V 2 bases and J 0 bases, with 11 bases left between them. The V gene's germline CDR1 is LGHNA and CDR2 YNFKEQ. The CDR3 has 16 amino acids. Here the CDR3 reads CASSQQERNSGNTIYF. The CDR3 DNA is TGTGCCAGCAGCCAACAAGAGCGGAACTCTGGAAACACCATATATTTT.

This clone showed up just once. This sequence joins TRBV19 and TRBJ2-3; 11 positions match TRBD1. The CDR3 spans 16 residues. Germline V gene sequence: CDR1 LNHDA, CDR2 SQIVND (reference sequence). After removal of 3 bases from V and 2 bases from J, the junction contained 4 bases not matched to a gene. CDR3 bases: TGTGCCAGTAGTATTCTGGGACAGGGGGACACAGATACGCAGTATTTT. This sequence encodes CASSILGQGDTDTQYF.

The V call is TRBV10-2, the J call TRBJ2-3, with a possible D match to TRBD2 (5 bases). Germline CDR1 and CDR2: WSHSY and SAAADI. V lost 3 bases and J 1 base, leaving 14 bases between the germline ends. The CDR3 is made up of 16 amino acids. CDR3 nucleotide sequence: TGCGCCAGCAGTGAAGGCGGAGGAAGGGGCACAGATACGCAGTATTTT. Its translation: CASSEGGGRGTDTQYF.

The chain is built from TRBV30 and TRBJ2-5; 9 bases are shared with TRBD2. The CDR3 sequence is 13 residues long. The V segment lost 4 bases and the J segment 0 bases; nucleotides outside the gene matches: 0. CDR1 and CDR2 (germline): GTSNPN, SVGIG (reference sequence). CDR3 DNA: TGTGCCTGGACTAGCGGGAACCAAGAGACCCAGTACTTC. Protein sequence: CAWTSGNQETQYF.

The V gene is TRBV27, the J gene TRBJ1-4; 10 positions match TRBD1. The CDR3 totals 16 residues. Germline V gene sequence: CDR1 MNHEY, CDR2 SMNVEV (reference sequence). V was pared by 0 bases and J by 10 bases, with 8 bases of the junction left unmatched. The CDR3, as DNA: TGTGCCAGCAGTTTATCGACCGGGACAGGGGTCGGAAAACTGTTTTTT. Residues: CASSLSTGTGVGKLFF.

This clone was seen a single time. The chain links TRBV5-1 to TRBJ1-6; 10 nucleotides line up with TRBD1. CDR1 is SGHRS, CDR2 YFSETQ, per germline. The CDR3 loop spans 15 amino acids. V lost 3 bases and J lost 8; bases outside the gene matches: 5. The CDR3 is CASSSRTGGYSPLHF. The CDR3 DNA follows: TGCGCCAGCAGCTCCAGGACAGGGGGATATTCACCCCTCCACTTT. The complete variable domain, with remaining parts taken from reference TRBV5-1 and TRBJ1-6, reads KAGVTQTPRYLIKTRGQQVTLSCSPISGHRSVSWYQQTPGQGLQFLFEYFSETQRNKGNFPGRFSGRQFSNSRSEMNVSTLELGDSALYLCASSSRTGGYSPLHFGNGTRLTVT.

The V and J genes are TRBV24-1 and TRBJ2-1; D is possibly TRBD1 (6 bases). Germline V gene sequence: CDR1 KGHDR, CDR2 SFDVKD. Deletions cut 4 bases from V and 10 bases from J, with 10 bases between. This CDR3 spans 12 amino acids. CDR3 in amino acids: CATSDPDREQFF. In DNA form, the CDR3 reads TGTGCCACCAGTGACCCCGACAGGGAGCAGTTCTTC.

This chain links TRBV2 with TRBJ2-2; no clear D. There are 16 residues in the CDR3. Germline loops: CDR1 SNHLY, CDR2 FYNNEI. The germline V and J ends were trimmed by 6 bases and 1 base, with 15 bases remaining between them. This CDR3 reads CASSRMNSRNTGELFF. The CDR3 DNA follows: TGTGCCAGCAGCCGTATGAACAGTAGGAACACCGGGGAGCTGTTTTTT. Drawing the rest from reference TRBV2 and TRBJ2-2, the complete variable domain is EPEVTQTPSHQVTQMGQEVILRCVPISNHLYFYWYRQILGQKVEFLVSFYNNEISEKSEIFDDQFSVERPDGSNFTLKIRSTKLEDSAMYFCASSRMNSRNTGELFFGEGSRLTVL.

V usage is TRBV2 and J usage is TRBJ1-2; 11 nucleotides line up with TRBD1. Looked up from germline, CDR1 is SNHLY and CDR2 is FYNNEI. Trimming removed 6 bases from V and 4 bases from J; junction bases left unmatched: 1. This CDR3 is built from 13 residues. CDR3 in amino acids: CASRDRGPYGYTF. The CDR3 nucleotides are TGTGCCAGCAGGGACAGGGGGCCCTATGGCTACACCTTC.